This is a list of T cell receptor beta chains from one sample in a study of T cells in Graves' hyperthyroidism and ophthalmopathy. TCRdb processed the multiplex PCR reads anew with MiXCR; each CDR3 protein has one entry. This sample has about 710,000 distinct CDR3 sequences, with roughly 15% found just once. The sequenced sample consisted of blood. The receptors come from a man aged 18-30 years with Graves' hyperthyroidism. Each CDR3 is given with its conserved first and last residue. Fields, in order: V gene, clone size, J gene, D gene, CDR3 protein, CDR3 DNA. A D gene is named only where the DNA matches it firmly. Rows give clone size only sometimes, using once, few, many, or a class for an expanded clone.

>TRBV4-3|-|TRBJ2-2|-
CASSQEVGVSGELFF
TGCGCCAGCAGCCAAGAGGTTGGGGTGTCCGGGGAGCTGTTTTTT
>TRBV12-3/TRBV12-4|many|TRBJ2-3|TRBD1
CASSPRGPATDTQYF
TGTGCCAGCAGCCCCAGGGGGCCTGCTACAGATACGCAGTATTTT
>TRBV29-1|few|TRBJ2-1|-
CSVEDDGPTHNEQFF
TGCAGCGTTGAAGATGACGGGCCTACCCACAATGAGCAGTTCTTC
>TRBV2|few|TRBJ2-7|-
CASSESASGSYEQYF
TGTGCCAGCAGTGAAAGTGCTTCCGGGTCCTACGAGCAGTACTTC
>TRBV20-1|many|TRBJ1-1|-
CSANGGQTEAFF
TGCAGTGCCAACGGTGGACAAACTGAAGCTTTCTTT
>TRBV10-2|few|TRBJ2-7|-
CASKETYDYEQYF
TGCGCCAGCAAGGAGACCTACGACTACGAGCAGTACTTC
>TRBV18|few|TRBJ2-5|TRBD2
CASSPLAGSETQYF
TGTGCCAGCTCACCTTTAGCGGGATCAGAGACCCAGTACTTC
>TRBV6-4|-|TRBJ2-1|TRBD2
CASSDSAGGSNEQFF
TGTGCCAGCAGTGACTCGGCGGGGGGTTCCAATGAGCAGTTCTTC
>TRBV2|-|TRBJ1-4|TRBD1
CASSARQGLNEKLFF
TGTGCCAGCAGTGCCCGACAGGGGTTAAATGAAAAACTGTTTTTT
>TRBV28|many|TRBJ1-1|-
CASSFGEVNTEAFF
TGTGCCAGCAGTTTTGGGGAGGTGAACACTGAAGCTTTCTTT
>TRBV24-1|-|TRBJ2-1|TRBD1
CATSRTGGRNEQFF
TGTGCCACCAGTCGGACAGGGGGACGCAATGAGCAGTTCTTC
>TRBV19|-|TRBJ2-7|-
CASSINSAYEQYF
TGTGCCAGTAGTATAAACAGCGCCTACGAGCAGTACTTC
>TRBV6-2/TRBV6-3|-|TRBJ2-2|-
CASSYSQGTGELFF
TGTGCCAGCAGTTACTCACAGGGAACCGGGGAGCTGTTTTTT
>TRBV7-2|many|TRBJ2-7|TRBD1
CASRVPGQGDEQYF
TGTGCCAGCAGAGTACCGGGACAGGGCGACGAGCAGTACTTC
>TRBV20-1|-|TRBJ1-2|-
CSARPVNYGYTF
TGCAGTGCCCGACCGGTTAACTATGGCTACACCTTC
>TRBV19|-|TRBJ1-2|-
CASSMRGQSNYGYTF
TGTGCCAGTAGTATGAGAGGACAGTCTAACTATGGCTACACCTTC
>TRBV25-1|-|TRBJ1-3|-
CASSDDQEGGNTIYF
TGTGCCAGCAGCGACGACCAAGAAGGCGGAAACACCATATATTTT
>TRBV7-2|few|TRBJ2-1|TRBD2
CASSLGGGRASNEQFF
TGTGCCAGCAGCTTGGGAGGCGGGAGGGCCTCCAATGAGCAGTTCTTC
>TRBV6-2/TRBV6-3|-|TRBJ2-2|TRBD2
CASSYFAGARTGELFF
TGTGCCAGCAGTTACTTTGCGGGAGCGAGGACCGGGGAGCTGTTTTTT
>TRBV12-3/TRBV12-4|many|TRBJ2-7|-
CASRATGNSLYEQYF
TGTGCCAGCAGAGCTACCGGGAACTCTCTCTACGAGCAGTACTTC
>TRBV4-3|-|TRBJ2-1|TRBD2
CASSHQSAGGNEQFF
TGCGCCAGCAGCCATCAATCAGCGGGAGGGAATGAGCAGTTCTTC
>TRBV3-1|many|TRBJ1-5|TRBD1
CASSQVRRTGDSNQPQHF
TGTGCCAGCAGCCAAGTACGCAGGACAGGGGACAGCAATCAGCCCCAGCATTTT
>TRBV20-1|many|TRBJ1-1|-
CSARGPMNTEAFF
TGCAGTGCTAGGGGGCCTATGAACACTGAAGCTTTCTTT
>TRBV5-5|-|TRBJ2-3|-
CASGGGPGNFGTDTQYF
TGTGCCAGCGGAGGGGGGCCCGGGAACTTTGGCACAGATACGCAGTATTTT